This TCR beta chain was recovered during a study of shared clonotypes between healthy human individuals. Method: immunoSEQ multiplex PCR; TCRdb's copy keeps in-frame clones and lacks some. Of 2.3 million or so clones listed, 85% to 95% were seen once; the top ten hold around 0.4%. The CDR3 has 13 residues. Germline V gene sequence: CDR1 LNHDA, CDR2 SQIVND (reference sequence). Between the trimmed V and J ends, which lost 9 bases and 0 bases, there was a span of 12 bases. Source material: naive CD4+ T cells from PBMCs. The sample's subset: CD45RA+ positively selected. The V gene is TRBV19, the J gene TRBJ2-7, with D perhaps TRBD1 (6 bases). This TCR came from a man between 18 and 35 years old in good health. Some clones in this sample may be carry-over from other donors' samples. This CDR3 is CASRQANSYEQYF. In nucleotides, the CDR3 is TGTGCCAGCCGACAGGCGAACTCCTACGAGCAGTACTTC.